The clone carrying this T cell receptor beta chain has at least ten counts. Its cognate antigen is unknown. The germline V gene has CDR1 SNHLY and CDR2 FYNNEI. V trimming: 6 bases; J trimming: 4 bases; junction bases outside the gene matches: 5. The CDR3 is 14 residues long. Treatment denoted: PENTA 11 planned treatment interruption arm or continuous ART arm. This entry comes from a study of HIV-infected children after antiretroviral therapy interruption. Study information: Most children had recorded EBV and CMV exposure. Samples from the continuous-treatment group were taken at weeks 0, 48 and 150. The study, taken as a whole, reports: Naive CD4+ CDR3 sharing between time points fell after interruption began.

Unique molecular identifiers were included in an RNA-based 3' RACE TCR library. TCRdb analysed the 3' RACE reads with MiXCR anew, one entry per CDR3 protein. The sample yields some 90,000 distinct CDR3 sequences, about 7.2% seen once. The sequence came from a pool of human donors with HIV. The source was CD45RA+ CD4+ T cells from PBMCs, pooled from several time points, collected from a donor given antiretroviral therapy, either interrupted or continuous. Regarding subset: naive CD4+ CD45RA+ CD45RO- T cells. The gene calls are TRBV2 and TRBJ2-3, with 9 bases lining up with TRBD2. CDR3 nucleotides: TGTGCCAGCAGGAGAGAGCGGGGGGCAGATACGCAGTATTTT. It encodes CASRRERGADTQYF.